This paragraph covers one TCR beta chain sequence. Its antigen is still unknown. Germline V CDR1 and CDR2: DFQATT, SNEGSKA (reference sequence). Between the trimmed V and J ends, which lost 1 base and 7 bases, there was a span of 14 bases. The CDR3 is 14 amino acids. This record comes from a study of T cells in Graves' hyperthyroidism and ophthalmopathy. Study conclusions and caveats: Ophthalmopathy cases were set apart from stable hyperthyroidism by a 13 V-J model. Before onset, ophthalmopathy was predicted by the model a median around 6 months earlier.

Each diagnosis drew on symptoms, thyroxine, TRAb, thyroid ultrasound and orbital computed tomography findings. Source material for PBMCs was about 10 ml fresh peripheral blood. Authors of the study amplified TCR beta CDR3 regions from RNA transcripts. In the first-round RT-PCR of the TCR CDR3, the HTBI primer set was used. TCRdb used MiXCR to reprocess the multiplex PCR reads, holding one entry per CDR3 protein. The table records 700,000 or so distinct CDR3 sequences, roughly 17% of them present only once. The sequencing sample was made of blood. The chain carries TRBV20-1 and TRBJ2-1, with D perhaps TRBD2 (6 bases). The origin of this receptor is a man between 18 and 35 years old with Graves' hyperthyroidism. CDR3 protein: CSARGGTRNNEQFF. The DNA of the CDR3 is TGCAGTGCTAGAGGGGGGACTCGTAATAATGAGCAGTTCTTC.